This is a list of T cell receptor beta chains from one sample in a study of blood T cell repertoires in COVID-19. This table comes from immunoSEQ multiplex PCR, and its TCRdb copy is limited to in-frame clones, with some not included. The sample has about 80,000 clones, 78% seen once. The material sequenced was peripheral blood. Receptors were obtained from a human donor in a cohort sampled during active COVID-19. CDR3s leave out the opening cysteine and the closing phenylalanine or tryptophan. Clone sizes are given selectively: once, few, many, or a class where the clone is expanded.

V gene	J gene	clone size	CDR3 protein
TRBV5-6	TRBJ1-5	few	ASSPGQGDQPQH
TRBV27	TRBJ2-2	NA	ASSLLWTGGNGELF
TRBV27	TRBJ2-3	NA	ASSFGGPTDTQY
TRBV2	TRBJ2-5	NA	ASRRDRGYEETQY
TRBV7-3	TRBJ2-6	NA	ASSRTASGANVLT
TRBV7-9	TRBJ1-2	NA	ASSRTGGHGYT
TRBV6-1	TRBJ1-1	few	ASSEGSQGTEAF
TRBV18	TRBJ2-3	NA	ASSPPVSGLGTDTQY
TRBV19	TRBJ2-5	NA	ASRSGGAGETQY
TRBV6-2/TRBV6-3	TRBJ2-2	NA	ASSRPGGPGELF
TRBV7-9	TRBJ2-2	NA	ASSLARSSGLKDTGELF
TRBV6-2/TRBV6-3	TRBJ2-7	many	ASSYRGQRLKFYEQY
TRBV6-4	TRBJ2-3	NA	ASSPGLAGFLTDTQY
TRBV9	TRBJ2-3	NA	ASSEPPGGTDTQY
TRBV29-1	TRBJ1-4	NA	SVGGEVNEKLF
TRBV19	TRBJ1-5	few	ASSHSGVSQPQH
TRBV19	TRBJ1-1	few	ASSIVLSNTEAF
TRBV28	TRBJ2-2	NA	ASSLHASGGSGELF
TRBV5-5	TRBJ2-2	NA	ASSLGGGAGELF
TRBV19	TRBJ2-4	NA	ASSPRLTRAKNIQY
TRBV6-5	TRBJ2-7	NA	ATLPGQGYYEQY
TRBV28	TRBJ1-2	NA	ASRPRDTYGYT
TRBV10-3	TRBJ2-3	NA	AISDGQTDTQY
TRBV1	TRBJ1-3	NA	TSRKARVTGNTIY
TRBV7-9	TRBJ2-5	few	ASSLVVAEETQY
TRBV7-9	TRBJ2-1	NA	ASSALAGGYEQF
TRBV1	TRBJ1-2	NA	TSRPPPGGHHYGYT
TRBV5-1	TRBJ2-2	NA	ASSLEASGGPGTGELF
TRBV5-6	TRBJ1-1	NA	ASSFGTWGRETEAF
TRBV9	TRBJ1-2	NA	ASSVEQGLYGYT
TRBV28	TRBJ1-2	NA	ASSGSDREGYGYT
TRBV7-6	TRBJ2-3	few	ASSLVAGVTDTQY
TRBV6-5	TRBJ2-1	NA	ASSSSSGTYHNEQF
TRBV11-2	TRBJ2-1	NA	ASSPAGTSGLKGNEQF
TRBV6-5	TRBJ2-1	NA	ASDPGTGDNEQF
TRBV7-7	TRBJ2-2	NA	ASSLTTHRVDGTGELF
TRBV9	TRBJ1-5	NA	ASSEGGEPQH
TRBV23-1	TRBJ2-4	NA	ASSQSGSTSGMAKNIQY
TRBV19	TRBJ2-1	once	ASSTGLGTEKF
TRBV29-1	TRBJ2-2	NA	SVVGGTSGRELF
TRBV20-1	TRBJ2-7	NA	SASGGGEQY
TRBV4-1	TRBJ1-4	NA	ASSQVQGFNEKLF
TRBV5-1	TRBJ1-1	NA	ASSLNAGNTEAF
TRBV14	TRBJ2-1	NA	ASSQGLGSSYNEQF
TRBV5-6	TRBJ2-5	few	ASSLDTAGETQY
TRBV5-8	TRBJ2-5	once	ASSHSLAGGETQY
TRBV24-1	TRBJ2-1	NA	ATSDFSGSSYNEQF
TRBV18	TRBJ2-5	NA	ASSAGEETQY
TRBV30	TRBJ2-2	few	AWSRREGAGELF
TRBV5-4	TRBJ1-2	few	ASSDRTGQANYGYT
TRBV13	TRBJ1-5	once	ASSLGGQPQH
TRBV5-4	TRBJ2-1	NA	ASSPPRFVHSEQF
TRBV5-5	TRBJ1-1	NA	ASSQGAMNTEAF
TRBV4-1	TRBJ1-1	many	ASSRVPGDTEAF
TRBV27	TRBJ2-7	NA	ASSRRAGQISYEQY